These 27 T cell receptor beta chains were all obtained from the same sample, sequenced in a study of T cells after yellow fever vaccination. TCRdb re-analysed the 5' RACE reads in MiXCR, keeping a single row per CDR3 protein. Of 300,000 to 350,000 distinct CDR3 sequences listed, about 10% were seen once; the top ten hold under 4%. Specimen: CD4+ T cells sorted from PBMCs, collected 45 days after the yellow fever booster vaccination. The receptors shown here come from a man aged 18 to 29 who received the YFV17D yellow fever vaccine.

V is TRBV7-2 and J is TRBJ2-3; D uncertain. This CDR3 has 12 residues. Germline V gene lookup returns CDR1 SGHTA and CDR2 FQGNSA. The V end lost 5 bases, the J end lost 6 bases, and 9 bases lay between the germline ends. The DNA for the CDR3 is TGTGCCAGCAGCCTGAGGATGGATACGCAGTATTTT. Translating gives CASSLRMDTQYF.

The J gene is TRBJ2-2, the V gene TRBV5-1; D might be TRBD2 (5 bases). The CDR3 sequence is 14 residues long. Germline CDR1 and CDR2: SGHRS and YFSETQ. V was clipped by 6 bases and J by 2 bases, with 11 bases between them. The CDR3 is CASNRGLNTGELFF. For the CDR3, the DNA is TGCGCCAGCAACAGAGGACTCAACACCGGGGAGCTGTTTTTT.

This clonotype was seen a handful of times. This rearrangement joins TRBV28 to TRBJ1-4, with D maybe TRBD1 (5 bases). Germline V gene sequence: CDR1 MDHEN, CDR2 SYDVKM. This CDR3 is built from 12 residues. Trimming cost V 7 bases and J 3 bases, with 6 bases left between them. The CDR3 sequence: CASTGPNEKLFF. The DNA for the CDR3 is TGTGCCAGCACGGGGCCTAATGAAAAACTGTTTTTT.

The sample holds a few counts of this clonotype. The chain is built from TRBV6-2 or TRBV6-3 and TRBJ1-1; possible D gene TRBD1, 5 bases. Germline V gives CDR1 MNHEY, CDR2 SVGEGT. The CDR3 extends over 16 amino acids. The V and J ends lost 0 bases and 6 bases respectively, with 17 bases between them. The CDR3 DNA is TGTGCCAGCAGTTACTCGAACAGGCCTAGAAAGGCTGAAGCTTTCTTT. This gives the protein CASSYSNRPRKAEAFF.

This rearrangement joins TRBV18 to TRBJ1-3; the D is unclear. This CDR3 has 14 amino acids. V was pared by 5 bases and J by 0 bases, with 8 bases between. Germline assignment: CDR1 KGHSH and CDR2 LQKENI. CDR3 coding DNA: TGTGCCAGCTCATCCCAGCCCTCTGGAAACACCATATATTTT. This encodes CASSSQPSGNTIYF.

This clonotype appeared many times. J is TRBJ1-1 and V is TRBV5-1, with D possibly matching TRBD1 (6 bases). V was trimmed by 1 base and J by 1 base, leaving 11 bases between them. The CDR3 runs to 15 residues. Germline V gene sequence: CDR1 SGHRS, CDR2 YFSETQ. CDR3 amino acids: CASSLRSGANTEAFF. In DNA, the CDR3 is TGCGCCAGCAGCTTGCGGTCGGGGGCGAACACTGAAGCTTTCTTT.

This sequence joins TRBV7-2 and TRBJ2-5; TRBD1 or TRBD2 may be the D gene (5 bases each). V was shortened by 6 bases and J by 5 bases, with 16 bases between the two germline ends. Germline CDR1 is SGHTA and CDR2 is FQGNSA. The CDR3 sequence is 14 residues long. The CDR3 is CASSVGGGTETQYF. For the CDR3, the DNA is TGTGCCAGCAGTGTCGGTGGGGGAACGGAGACCCAGTACTTC.

This clonotype was seen a handful of times. The chain couples TRBV9 to TRBJ1-1; a weak D match, TRBD1 (5 bases). CDR3 length equals 17 residues. Trimming stripped 3 bases from V and 1 base from J, with 19 bases between. CDR1 and CDR2 (germline): SGDLS, YYNGEE. The DNA of the CDR3 is TGTGCCAGCAGCGAGCTCCCCGGGGCGGGGAGGAACACTGAAGCTTTCTTT. Encoded protein: CASSELPGAGRNTEAFF.

This clonotype came up many times. This rearrangement joins TRBV7-2 to TRBJ2-2; 7 bases agree with TRBD2. The length of the CDR3 is 17 residues. V was pared by 5 bases and J by 0 bases, with 9 bases of the junction left unmatched. Germline V lookup: CDR1 SGHTA, CDR2 FQGNSA. CDR3 nucleotides: TGTGCCAGCAGCCTCGACCCCCGGGGGGCGAACACCGGGGAGCTGTTTTTT. This gives the protein CASSLDPRGANTGELFF.

The chain employs TRBV29-1 and TRBJ1-1, with D hard to call. Germline assignment: CDR1 SQVTM and CDR2 ANQGSEA. V was pared by 4 bases and J by 8 bases, with 8 bases between. This CDR3 contains 10 residues. CDR3: CSVVGSEAFF. In DNA form, the CDR3 reads TGCAGCGTTGTAGGCAGCGAAGCTTTCTTT. The full variable domain, with the rest looked up from reference TRBV29-1 and TRBJ1-1, is SAVISQKPSRDICQRGTSLTIQCQVDSQVTMMFWYRQQPGQSLTLIATANQGSEATYESGFVIDKFPISRPNLTFSTLTVSNMSPEDSSIYLCSVVGSEAFFGQGTRLTVV.

This clonotype was seen a few times. The chain employs TRBV6-1 and TRBJ1-1; a weak D match, TRBD1 (5 bases). The CDR3 runs to 15 residues. Trimming left V 5 bases short and J 4 bases short, with 17 bases between. Germline values: CDR1 MNHNS, CDR2 SASEGT. The CDR3 DNA reads as TGTGCCAGCAGTTCTTACGGGACGACCCTCACTGAAGCTTTCTTT. The encoded protein is CASSSYGTTLTEAFF.

This clonotype was detected ten times or more. The chain recombines TRBV5-1 with TRBJ2-1; 8 bases fit TRBD2. Germline CDR1 and CDR2: SGHRS and YFSETQ. There are 14 residues in the CDR3. Unmatched junction bases numbered 4, after V lost 6 bases and J lost 2 bases. This CDR3 reads CASTVAGTYNEQFF. The CDR3 region has the DNA TGCGCCAGCACAGTAGCGGGGACCTACAATGAGCAGTTCTTC.

This clonotype was seen a handful of times. The chain links TRBV10-2 to TRBJ2-5, with unresolved D. This CDR3 is built from 12 residues. Germline V CDR1 and CDR2: WSHSY, SAAADI. Trimming removed 4 bases at V and 3 bases at J, with 6 bases between. CDR3 nucleotide sequence: TGCGCCAGCAGTGGGTACGAAGAGACCCAGTACTTC. Translated, it gives CASSGYEETQYF.

This clonotype was seen a handful of times. The V and J genes are TRBV6-6 and TRBJ2-3; 7 nucleotides align to TRBD1. The CDR3 is 10 amino acids. Germline CDR1 is MNHNY and CDR2 is SVGAGI (reference sequence). CDR3 DNA sequence: TGTGGGGCGGGCGACAGGGTATTTTATTTT. Amino acids: CGAGDRVFYF.

V is TRBV7-2 and J is TRBJ2-2; maybe TRBD2 (7 bases). V was pared by 4 bases and J by 1 base, with 13 bases between. CDR3 size: 16 residues. From germline, CDR1 is SGHTA and CDR2 FQGNSA. The CDR3 here is CASSSLGGVNTGELFF. CDR3 nucleotides: TGTGCCAGCAGCTCCCTAGGGGGGGTGAACACCGGGGAGCTGTTTTTT.

In its sample, this clonotype was seen many times. The rearrangement uses TRBV5-1 and TRBJ1-1; maybe TRBD1 (5 bases). V gave up 7 bases and J gave up 4 bases, with 14 bases separating them. The CDR3 has 13 residues. The germline CDR1 and CDR2 sequences are SGHRS and YFSETQ. In DNA, the CDR3 is TGCGCCAGCCGGACGGGGGAAGGCACTGAAGCTTTCTTT. Translation gives CASRTGEGTEAFF. The full variable domain, in which reference TRBV5-1 and TRBJ1-1 provide the parts outside the CDR3, is KAGVTQTPRYLIKTRGQQVTLSCSPISGHRSVSWYQQTPGQGLQFLFEYFSETQRNKGNFPGRFSGRQFSNSRSEMNVSTLELGDSALYLCASRTGEGTEAFFGQGTRLTVV.

This clonotype was picked up a small number of times. CDR3 DNA: TGTGCCAGCAGGGGGGCTAGCGGGGCAGAGACCCAGTACTTC. Protein product: CASRGASGAETQYF. The chain has TRBV7-2 and TRBJ2-5, with 9 positions matching TRBD2. The CDR3 is 14 amino acids. The ends lost 6 bases at V and 4 bases at J; junction bases unmatched: 6. Germline CDR1 and CDR2: SGHTA and FQGNSA.

The chain has TRBV5-5 and TRBJ2-7; 7 bases agree with TRBD1. The CDR3 contains 14 residues. Germline CDR1 reads SGHKS; CDR2 reads YYEKEE (reference sequence). The V and J ends lost 4 bases and 2 bases, in that order; junction bases with no gene match: 6. The CDR3 sequence is CASSPTGTAYEQYV. The CDR3 nucleotides are TGTGCCAGCAGCCCCACCGGGACAGCCTACGAGCAGTACGTC.

This clonotype has at least ten counts. The V call is TRBV5-1, the J call TRBJ2-7; D uncertain. Germline V gene lookup returns CDR1 SGHRS and CDR2 YFSETQ. There are 14 residues in the CDR3. The V and J ends lost 5 bases and 3 bases respectively, with 15 bases between them. Written as DNA, the CDR3 is TGCGCCAGCAGGGTTCGAAACCCCTTCTACGAGCAGTACGTC. It codes for CASRVRNPFYEQYV.

V and J are TRBV5-1 and TRBJ2-7, with D tentatively TRBD2 (7 bases). This CDR3 region has 15 residues. Trimming shortened V by 2 bases and J by 3 bases, and 15 bases separated the two germline ends. Per germline, CDR1 SGHRS and CDR2 YFSETQ. The CDR3 DNA sequence: TGCGCCAGCAGCTTATCCGGGGGGCCCCGCTACGAGCAGTACGTC. Translated, it gives CASSLSGGPRYEQYV.

In this sample, this clonotype turned up many times. The chain carries TRBV7-3 and TRBJ1-1, with unresolved D. Trimming stripped 1 base from V and 1 base from J, with 4 bases between. The CDR3 consists of 13 residues. The germline V gene encodes CDR1 SGHTA and CDR2 FQGTGA. The CDR3 coding sequence is TGTGCCAGCAGCTTAAACAGGAACACTGAAGCTTTCTTT. Residues: CASSLNRNTEAFF.

Ten or more counts support this clonotype. The chain recombines TRBV23-1 with TRBJ2-7; D is unclear. TRBV23-1 is filed as an ORF, its function uncertain. CDR3 length: 14 amino acids. The V and J ends lost 2 bases and 5 bases respectively, with 13 bases between them. The CDR3 DNA sequence: TGCGCCAGCAGTCAACCGGCCTGTGGGAACGAGCAGTACGTC. Translated: CASSQPACGNEQYV.

The V and J genes are TRBV9 and TRBJ2-2; perhaps TRBD2 as D (5 bases). The CDR3 extends over 17 amino acids. V was cut by 0 bases and J by 2 bases, with 14 bases left in between. Germline CDR1 SGDLS, CDR2 YYNGEE. In DNA, the CDR3 is TGTGCCAGCAGCGTAGCCCCGGCAGGAGGCAACACCGGGGAGCTGTTTTTT. Residues: CASSVAPAGGNTGELFF.

This clonotype was seen a few times. This CDR3 reads CASSLVAGTEAFF. In nucleotides, the CDR3 is TGTGCCAGCAGCTTAGTTGCGGGGACTGAAGCTTTCTTT. The chain couples TRBV11-2 to TRBJ1-1, with D uncertain. CDR1 is SGHAT, CDR2 FQNNGV, per germline. The ends were cut back, 1 base at V and 5 bases at J, with 8 bases in the middle. The CDR3 sequence is 13 residues long.

This clonotype was observed a few times. The J gene is TRBJ2-1, the V gene TRBV20-1; 10 bases align to TRBD2. The CDR3 sequence is 14 residues long. Trimming cost V 3 bases and J 10 bases; bases outside gene matches: 9. Per germline, CDR1 DFQATT and CDR2 SNEGSKA (reference sequence). CDR3 amino acids: CSASTAGGPGEQFF. CDR3 coding DNA: TGCAGTGCTAGCACAGCGGGGGGGCCGGGGGAGCAGTTCTTC.

This clonotype appeared a few times. V gene TRBV18 combines with J gene TRBJ2-1, with 10 bases identical to TRBD2. The junction had 4 bases not matched to a gene; V was cut back by 4 bases and J by 4 bases. This CDR3 spans 15 amino acids. Germline V gene sequence: CDR1 KGHSH, CDR2 LQKENI. CDR3 amino acids: CASSQSGGAYNEQFF. The CDR3 nucleotides are TGTGCCAGCTCACAGAGCGGGGGGGCTTACAATGAGCAGTTCTTC.

V is TRBV18 and J is TRBJ1-1; maybe TRBD1 (6 bases). V was trimmed by 2 bases and J by 2 bases, leaving 15 bases between them. The CDR3 totals 16 residues. The germline CDR1 and CDR2 sequences are KGHSH and LQKENI. CDR3 loop: CASSPEQGGLNTEAFF. The CDR3 DNA is TGTGCCAGCTCACCAGAACAGGGTGGCCTTAACACTGAAGCTTTCTTT. Full variable domain (outside the CDR3, taken from reference TRBV18 and TRBJ1-1): NAGVMQNPRHLVRRRGQEARLRCSPMKGHSHVYWYRQLPEEGLKFMVYLQKENIIDESGMPKERFSAEFPKEGPSILRIQQVVRGDSAAYFCASSPEQGGLNTEAFFGQGTRLTVV.